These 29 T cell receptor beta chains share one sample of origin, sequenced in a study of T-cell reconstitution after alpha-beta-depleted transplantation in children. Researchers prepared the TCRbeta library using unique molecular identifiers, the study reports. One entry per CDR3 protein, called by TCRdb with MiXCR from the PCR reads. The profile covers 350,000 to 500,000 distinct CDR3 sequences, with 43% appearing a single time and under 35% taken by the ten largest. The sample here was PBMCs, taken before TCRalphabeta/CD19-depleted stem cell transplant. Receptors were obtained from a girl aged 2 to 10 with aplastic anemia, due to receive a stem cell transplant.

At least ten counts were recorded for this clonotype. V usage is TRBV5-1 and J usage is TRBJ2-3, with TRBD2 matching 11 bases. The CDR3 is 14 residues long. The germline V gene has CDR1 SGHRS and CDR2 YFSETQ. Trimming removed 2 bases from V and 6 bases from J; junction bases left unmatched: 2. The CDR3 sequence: CASSFGTSGDTQYF. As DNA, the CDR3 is TGCGCCAGCAGCTTCGGGACTAGCGGTGATACGCAGTATTTT.

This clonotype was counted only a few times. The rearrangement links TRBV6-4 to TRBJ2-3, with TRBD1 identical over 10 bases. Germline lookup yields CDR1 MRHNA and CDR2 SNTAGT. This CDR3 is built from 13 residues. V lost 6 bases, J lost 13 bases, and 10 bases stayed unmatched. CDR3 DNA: TGTGCCAGCAGCCCTAACCGGGACAGGGGCAAGTATTTT. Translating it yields CASSPNRDRGKYF.

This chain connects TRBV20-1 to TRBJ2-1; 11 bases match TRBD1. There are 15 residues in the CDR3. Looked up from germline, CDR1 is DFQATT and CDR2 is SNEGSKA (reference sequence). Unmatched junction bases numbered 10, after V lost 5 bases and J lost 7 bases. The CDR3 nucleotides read TGCAGTGCTTGGACCAGGACAGGGGGCAATAATGAGCAGTTCTTC. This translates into CSAWTRTGGNNEQFF.

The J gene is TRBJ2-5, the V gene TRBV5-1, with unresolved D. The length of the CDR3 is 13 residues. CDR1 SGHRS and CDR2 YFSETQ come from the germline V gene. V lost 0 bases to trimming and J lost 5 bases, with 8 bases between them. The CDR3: CASSLGAAETQYF. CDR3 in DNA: TGCGCCAGCAGCTTGGGGGCAGCTGAGACCCAGTACTTC.

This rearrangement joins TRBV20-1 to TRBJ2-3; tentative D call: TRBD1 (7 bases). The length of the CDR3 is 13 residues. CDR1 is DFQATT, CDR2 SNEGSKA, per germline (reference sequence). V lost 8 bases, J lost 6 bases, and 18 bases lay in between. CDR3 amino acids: CSLKGGTEDTQYF. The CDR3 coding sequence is TGCAGTCTCAAGGGCGGGACAGAGGATACGCAGTATTTT.

This CDR3 reads CASSAEPPDTQYF. Written as DNA, the CDR3 is TGTGCCAGCAGCGCCGAACCCCCAGATACGCAGTATTTT. V is TRBV7-3 and J is TRBJ2-3; D uncertain. Germline V gene sequence: CDR1 SGHTA, CDR2 FQGTGA. Trimming shortened V by 5 bases and J by 4 bases, and 10 bases separated the two germline ends. CDR3 length equals 13 residues.

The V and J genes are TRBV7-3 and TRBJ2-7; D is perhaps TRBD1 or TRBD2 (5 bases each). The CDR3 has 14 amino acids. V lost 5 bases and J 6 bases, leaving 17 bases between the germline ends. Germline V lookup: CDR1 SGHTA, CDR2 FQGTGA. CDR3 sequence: CASSPHGAGAEQYF. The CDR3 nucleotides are TGTGCCAGCAGCCCCCACGGGGCCGGCGCCGAGCAGTACTTC.

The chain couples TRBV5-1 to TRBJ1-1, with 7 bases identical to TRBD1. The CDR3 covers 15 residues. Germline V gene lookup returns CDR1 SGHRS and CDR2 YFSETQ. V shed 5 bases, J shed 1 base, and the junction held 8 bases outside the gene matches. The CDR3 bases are TGCGCCAGCAGGTCCGACAGGGTCTGGAACACTGAAGCTTTCTTT. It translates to CASRSDRVWNTEAFF.

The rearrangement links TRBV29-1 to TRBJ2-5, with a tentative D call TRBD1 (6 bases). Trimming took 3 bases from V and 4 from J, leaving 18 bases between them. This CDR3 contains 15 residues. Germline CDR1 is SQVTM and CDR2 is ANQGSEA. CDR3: CSVEAGQGIRETQYF. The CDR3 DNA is TGCAGCGTTGAGGCCGGGCAGGGGATTAGAGAGACCCAGTACTTC. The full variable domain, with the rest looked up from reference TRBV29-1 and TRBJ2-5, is SAVISQKPSRDICQRGTSLTIQCQVDSQVTMMFWYRQQPGQSLTLIATANQGSEATYESGFVIDKFPISRPNLTFSTLTVSNMSPEDSSIYLCSVEAGQGIRETQYFGPGTRLLVL.

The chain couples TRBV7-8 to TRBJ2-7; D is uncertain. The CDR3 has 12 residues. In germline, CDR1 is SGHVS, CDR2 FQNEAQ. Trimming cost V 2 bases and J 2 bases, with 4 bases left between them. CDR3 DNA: TGTGCCAGCAGCTTACAAGCCTACGAGCAGTACTTC. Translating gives CASSLQAYEQYF.

The CDR3 is CASSPLRVAGDGAYTDTQYF. In DNA form, the CDR3 reads TGTGCCAGCTCACCGTTGAGGGTAGCGGGAGACGGAGCCTACACAGATACGCAGTATTTT. J is TRBJ2-3 and V is TRBV18; 9 bases fit TRBD2. J gave up 2 bases and V 3 bases, and 18 bases lay outside the gene matches. In germline, CDR1 is KGHSH, CDR2 LQKENI. There are 20 residues in the CDR3.

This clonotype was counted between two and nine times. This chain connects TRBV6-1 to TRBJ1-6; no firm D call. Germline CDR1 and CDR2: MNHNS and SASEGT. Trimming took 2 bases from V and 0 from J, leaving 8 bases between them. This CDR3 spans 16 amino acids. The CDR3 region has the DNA TGTGCCAGCAGTGAACTGGGAAGCTCCTATAATTCACCCCTCCACTTT. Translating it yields CASSELGSSYNSPLHF.

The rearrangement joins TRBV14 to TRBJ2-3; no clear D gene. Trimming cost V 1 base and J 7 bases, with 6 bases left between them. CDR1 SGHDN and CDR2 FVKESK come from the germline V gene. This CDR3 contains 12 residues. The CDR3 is CASSQGYYTQYF. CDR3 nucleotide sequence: TGTGCCAGCAGCCAAGGGTATTATACGCAGTATTTT.

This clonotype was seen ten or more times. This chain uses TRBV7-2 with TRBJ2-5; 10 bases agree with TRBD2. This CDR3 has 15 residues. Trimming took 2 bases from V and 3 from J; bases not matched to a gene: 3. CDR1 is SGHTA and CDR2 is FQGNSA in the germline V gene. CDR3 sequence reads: CASSLRSGREETQYF. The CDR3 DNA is TGTGCCAGCAGCTTAAGGAGCGGGAGGGAAGAGACCCAGTACTTC.

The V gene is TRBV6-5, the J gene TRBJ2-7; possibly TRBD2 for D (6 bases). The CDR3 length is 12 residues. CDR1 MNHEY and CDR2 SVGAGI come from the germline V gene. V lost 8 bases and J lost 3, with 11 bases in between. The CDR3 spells CASGGFDYEQYF. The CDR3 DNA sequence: TGTGCCAGCGGAGGGTTCGACTACGAGCAGTACTTC.

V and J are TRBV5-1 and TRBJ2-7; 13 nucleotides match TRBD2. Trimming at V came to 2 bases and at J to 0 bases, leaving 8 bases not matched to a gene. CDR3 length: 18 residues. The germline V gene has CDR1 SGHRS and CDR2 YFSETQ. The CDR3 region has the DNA TGCGCCAGCAGCTTTCAGGGACTAGCGGGGCCTAGCTCCTACGAGCAGTACTTC. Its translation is CASSFQGLAGPSSYEQYF.

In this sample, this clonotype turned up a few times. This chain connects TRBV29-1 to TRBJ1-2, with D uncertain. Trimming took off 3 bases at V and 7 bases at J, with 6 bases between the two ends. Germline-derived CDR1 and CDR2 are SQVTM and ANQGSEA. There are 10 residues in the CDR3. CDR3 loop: CSVDVSGYTF. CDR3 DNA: TGCAGCGTTGATGTCTCTGGCTACACCTTC.

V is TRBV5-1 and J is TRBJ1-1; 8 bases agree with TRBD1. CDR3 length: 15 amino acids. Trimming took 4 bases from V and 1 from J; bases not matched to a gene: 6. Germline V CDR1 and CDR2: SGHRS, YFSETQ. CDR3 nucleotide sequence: TGCGCCAGCAGCCCAGGGGGCCGACAGAACACTGAAGCTTTCTTT. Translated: CASSPGGRQNTEAFF.

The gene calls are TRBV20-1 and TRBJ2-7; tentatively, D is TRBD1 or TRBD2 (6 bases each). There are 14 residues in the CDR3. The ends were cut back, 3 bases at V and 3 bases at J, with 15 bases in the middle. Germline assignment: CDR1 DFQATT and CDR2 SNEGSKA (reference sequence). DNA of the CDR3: TGCAGTGCTAGGAGTTGGGGGGCCGACTACGAGCAGTACTTC. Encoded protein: CSARSWGADYEQYF.

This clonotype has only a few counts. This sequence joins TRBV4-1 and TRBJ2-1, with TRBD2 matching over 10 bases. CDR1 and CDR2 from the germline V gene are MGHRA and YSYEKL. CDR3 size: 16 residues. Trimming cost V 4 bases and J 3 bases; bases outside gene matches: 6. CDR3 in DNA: TGCGCCAGCAGCCGTCCACTAGCGGGGTTCTACAATGAGCAGTTCTTC. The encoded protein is CASSRPLAGFYNEQFF.

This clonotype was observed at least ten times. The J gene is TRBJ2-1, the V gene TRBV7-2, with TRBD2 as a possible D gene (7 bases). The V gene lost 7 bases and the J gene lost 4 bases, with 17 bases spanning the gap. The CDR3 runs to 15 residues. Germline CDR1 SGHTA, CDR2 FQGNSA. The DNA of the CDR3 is TGTGCCAGCATGCGAAGGGCGGGGGCTTACAATGAGCAGTTCTTC. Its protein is CASMRRAGAYNEQFF.

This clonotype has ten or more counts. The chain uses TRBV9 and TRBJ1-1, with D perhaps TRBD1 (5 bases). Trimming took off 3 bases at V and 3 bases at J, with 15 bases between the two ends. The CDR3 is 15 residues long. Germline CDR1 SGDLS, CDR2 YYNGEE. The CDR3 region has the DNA TGTGCCAGCAGCGAACCTGGGACCCTCGACACTGAAGCTTTCTTT. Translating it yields CASSEPGTLDTEAFF.

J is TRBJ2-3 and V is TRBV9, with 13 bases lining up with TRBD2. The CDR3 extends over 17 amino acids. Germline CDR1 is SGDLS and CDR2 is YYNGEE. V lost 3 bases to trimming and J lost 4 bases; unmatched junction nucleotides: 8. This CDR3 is CASSDGTSGKRSDTQYF. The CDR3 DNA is TGTGCCAGCAGCGACGGGACTAGCGGGAAAAGATCAGATACGCAGTATTTT.

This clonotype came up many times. CDR3 loop: CSARVARSYEQYF. Written as DNA, the CDR3 is TGCAGTGCTAGAGTAGCTAGGTCCTACGAGCAGTACTTC. The V and J genes are TRBV20-1 and TRBJ2-7; D remains unclear. CDR1 is DFQATT, CDR2 SNEGSKA, per germline (reference sequence). This CDR3 spans 13 amino acids. V was cut by 1 base and J by 1 base, with 8 bases left in between.

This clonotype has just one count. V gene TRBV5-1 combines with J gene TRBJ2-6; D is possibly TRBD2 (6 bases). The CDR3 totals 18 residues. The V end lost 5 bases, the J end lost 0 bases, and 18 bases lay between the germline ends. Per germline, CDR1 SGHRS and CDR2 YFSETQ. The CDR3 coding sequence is TGCGCCAGCAGAGCGTTGACCGGGGGAAACTCTGGGGCCAACGTCCTGACTTTC. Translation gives CASRALTGGNSGANVLTF.

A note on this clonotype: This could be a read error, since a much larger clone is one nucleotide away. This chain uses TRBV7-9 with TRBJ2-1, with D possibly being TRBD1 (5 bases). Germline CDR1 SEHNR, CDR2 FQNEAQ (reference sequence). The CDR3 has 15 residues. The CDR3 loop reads CASSFSEQGSNKQFF. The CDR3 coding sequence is TGTGCCAGCAGCTTCTCTGAGCAGGGTAGCAATAAGCAGTTCTTC.

For the CDR3, the DNA is TGTGCCAGCAGTGCGACAGGGGTAAGCGAGCAGTACTTC. Translated, it gives CASSATGVSEQYF. V usage is TRBV6-1 and J usage is TRBJ2-7; TRBD1 agrees at 8 bases. The CDR3 is 13 amino acids. V shed 4 bases, J shed 6 bases, and the junction held 5 bases outside the gene matches. The germline V gene encodes CDR1 MNHNS and CDR2 SASEGT.

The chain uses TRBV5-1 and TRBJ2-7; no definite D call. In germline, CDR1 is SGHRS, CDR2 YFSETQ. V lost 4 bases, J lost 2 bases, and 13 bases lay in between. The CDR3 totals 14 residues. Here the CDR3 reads CASSPDHMTYEQYF. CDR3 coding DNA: TGCGCCAGCAGCCCGGATCATATGACCTACGAGCAGTACTTC.

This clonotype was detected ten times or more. The DNA for the CDR3 is TGTGCCAGCAGCTTAGGACTAGCGGGAGGAAAGGAGACCCAGTACTTC. Amino acid sequence: CASSLGLAGGKETQYF. The chain employs TRBV7-6 and TRBJ2-5; 13 nucleotides match TRBD2. This CDR3 contains 16 residues. V shed 1 base and J 5 bases; nucleotides not matched to a gene: 4. Germline CDR1 reads SGHVS; CDR2 reads FNYEAQ.